This TCR beta chain emerged from a study of T-cell reconstitution after alpha-beta-depleted transplantation in children (dated by TCRdb to 2016 to 2018). The study in broad terms: The study quantitatively tracked T-cell immune reconstitution after TCRalphabeta/CD19-depleted allogeneic hematopoietic cell transplantation in children using TCR repertoire profiling.

This specimen's treatment or condition label, interpreted: allogeneic hematopoietic cell transplantation with graft depleted of TCRalphabeta T cells and CD19 B cells. The transplant recipients were children given TCRalphabeta/CD19-depleted allogeneic hematopoietic cell grafts. Receptor amplification or capture employed PCR. Instrument used: Illumina HiSeq 2500. TCR library preparation used molecular barcoding, with unique molecular identifiers applied to normalize quantification of the TCRbeta repertoire. TCRdb reanalyzed the raw reads on its own, using fastp at Q25 for trimming and MiXCR for clone calling, and kept in-frame beta chains. Every distinct CDR3 protein forms one entry, paired with its most common genes and DNA. The sample table contains around 490,000 distinct CDR3 sequences; only one count was recorded for approximately 10% of them. The ten largest clones represent 12% to 15% of the sample.

From its cysteine to its phenylalanine, the CDR3 spans 17 amino acids. Just CDR3 DNA is preserved here, 51 bases in frame from base 1. The CDR1 and CDR2 encoded by the germline V gene are SGHRS and YFSETQ. The V end gives up 5 bases and the J end 3 bases, leaving 14 bases in the junction not matched to a gene. This clonotype was seen at least ten times. The antigen it recognizes is unknown. Base qualities were left out, and no much larger clone turns up one base away. On the study overall, not on this receptor specifically: About two months after transplant, the apparently early recovery of alphabetaT-cell counts reportedly depended on just several hundred clones that had expanded rapidly and came from non-depleted graft cells. Over the following months the frequencies of hyperexpanded clones went down, and after one year T-cell counts and TCRbeta diversity were mostly credited to newly produced T cells. In some patients, high TCRbeta diversity at day 60 was attributed to recipient T cells and intrathymic progenitors that had survived conditioning.

The sequence links TRBV5-1 to TRBJ2-1; 7 bases in the junction line up with TRBD2. The origin of this receptor is a female patient between 2 and 15 years old who had a stem cell transplant for aplastic anemia, so the T cells may come from the graft donor. Source: PBMCs, mostly from graft donor cells, taken 180 days after TCRalphabeta/CD19-depleted stem cell transplant. The DNA sequence reads TGCGCCAGCAGTTATAGTCCTAGCGGAGTTATCTACAATGAGCAGTTCTTC. It encodes CASSYSPSGVIYNEQFF.